The 5 T cell receptor beta chains below come from one sample, sequenced in a study of blood T cell repertoires in COVID-19. Profiled with immunoSEQ multiplex PCR; TCRdb holds only in-frame clones, not every one. The repertoire holds more than 300,000 clones, with 86% as singletons. The sample was peripheral blood. The receptors shown here come from a woman aged 45 to 65 with acute or convalescent COVID-19.

The CDR3 loop reads CASSSRAITDTQYF. The CDR3 nucleotides are TGTGCCAGCAGCTCGCGGGCAATCACAGATACGCAGTATTTT. The chain uses TRBV5-6 and TRBJ2-3; D may be TRBD2 (5 bases). Germline-derived CDR1 and CDR2 are SGHDT and YYEEEE. Between the trimmed V and J ends, which lost 3 bases and 2 bases, there was a span of 10 bases. CDR3 length equals 14 residues.

As concerns this clone: Other DNA sequences in this specimen translate into the identical CDR3. V and J are TRBV4-2 and TRBJ2-1; 8 bases map to TRBD2. The germline CDR1 and CDR2 sequences are LGHNA and YNFKEQ. The CDR3 covers 16 residues. With V trimmed by 0 bases and J by 3 bases, 4 bases remained unmatched. The CDR3 loop is CASSQEGLAGYNEQFF. The CDR3 DNA is TGTGCCAGCAGCCAAGAAGGGCTAGCGGGCTACAATGAGCAGTTCTTC.

The CDR3 DNA sequence: TGTGCCAGCTCGGGACAGAGCATGAACACTGAAGCTTTCTTT. This encodes CASSGQSMNTEAFF. This rearrangement joins TRBV6-5 to TRBJ1-1; 7 bases are a match to TRBD1. The CDR3 totals 14 residues. The J segment lost 0 bases and the V segment lost 8 bases, leaving 6 bases of the junction unmatched. Per the germline V gene, CDR1 is MNHEY and CDR2 is SVGAGI.

The V gene is TRBV11-3, the J gene TRBJ2-3; D uncertain. The CDR3 totals 14 residues. V was shortened by 1 base and J by 1 base, with 6 bases between the two germline ends. Germline V gene sequence: CDR1 SGHNT, CDR2 YENEEA. This CDR3 is CASSLAFGTDTQYF. The CDR3 DNA is TGTGCCAGCAGCTTAGCCTTCGGCACAGATACGCAGTATTTT.

In this sample, this clone turned up a few times. CDR3 sequence: CASSLDGGGTYEQYF. In DNA form, the CDR3 reads TGTGCCAGCAGCTTAGATGGCGGGGGGACCTACGAGCAGTACTTC. The rearrangement uses TRBV7-3 and TRBJ2-7, with 8 bases fitting TRBD2. CDR3 length: 15 amino acids. The junction had 5 bases not matched to a gene; V was cut back by 2 bases and J by 2 bases. From germline, CDR1 is SGHTA and CDR2 FQGTGA.